The sequence of this T cell receptor beta chain was determined in a study of CD8+ T cells in alopecia areata. Study information: The tofacitinib course ran for 6 to 18 months and was followed by 6 months off drug. Study-wide results and caveats: Many expanded lesional clones persisted in scalp and blood during tofacitinib. Among the top 100, expanded CD8+ clones were significantly decreased by tofacitinib, as was scalp clonality.

The treatment: oral pan-JAK inhibitor, 5-10 mg twice daily. RNA extraction and reverse transcription yielded cDNA as sequencing template. The method was immunoSEQ multiplex PCR; TCRdb's version includes in-frame clones alone and lacks a portion of them. This table holds about 110,000 clones, around three fifths found once. This clone has only a few counts. As yet, its antigen is unknown. The V gene end was trimmed by 7 bases and the J gene end by 5 bases; junction bases not matched to a gene: 5. CDR3 length: 13 residues. Germline V gives CDR1 MNHEY, CDR2 SVGAGI. This TCR was sampled from a human donor with alopecia areata. Source: CD4+ T cells sorted from blood, taken at week 24, from a patient treated with tofacitinib. J is TRBJ1-1 and V is TRBV6-5; the match to TRBD1 covers 9 bases. The CDR3, as DNA: TGTGCCAGCACACAGGGGGCTTGGACTGAAGCTTTCTTT. Translation gives CASTQGAWTEAFF.